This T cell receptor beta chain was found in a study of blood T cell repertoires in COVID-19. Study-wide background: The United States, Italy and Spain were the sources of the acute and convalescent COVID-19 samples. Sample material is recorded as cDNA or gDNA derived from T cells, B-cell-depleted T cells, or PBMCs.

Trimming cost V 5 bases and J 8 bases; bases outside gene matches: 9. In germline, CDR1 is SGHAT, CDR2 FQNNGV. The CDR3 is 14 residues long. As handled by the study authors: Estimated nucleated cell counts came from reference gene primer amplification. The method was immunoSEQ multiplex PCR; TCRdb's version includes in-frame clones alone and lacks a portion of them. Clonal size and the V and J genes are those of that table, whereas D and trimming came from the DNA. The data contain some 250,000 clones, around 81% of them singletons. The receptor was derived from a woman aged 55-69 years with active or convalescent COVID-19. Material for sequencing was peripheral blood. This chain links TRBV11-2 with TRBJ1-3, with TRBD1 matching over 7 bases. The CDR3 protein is CASSNLKGAHTIYF. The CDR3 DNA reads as TGTGCCAGCAGCAACCTCAAGGGGGCCCACACCATATATTTT.